Listed below are T cell receptor beta chains from one sample, sequenced in a study of blood T cell repertoires in COVID-19. Measured with immunoSEQ multiplex PCR; TCRdb has only the in-frame clones, and not every one. The table has about 190,000 clones, about three quarters seen once. The sequencing sample was made of peripheral blood. These receptors were obtained from a woman older than 75 with active or convalescent COVID-19. Each CDR3 is given with its conserved first and last residue.

>TRBV2
CASKPTGGREYGYTF
>TRBV11-2
CASSLAPRVSTEAFF
>TRBV14
CASSQVSGSPLHF
>TRBV6-5
CASKLAGQETQYF
>TRBV7-2
CASSPGIGAAGQYF
>TRBV28
CASSSLGLAVKETQYF
>TRBV5-3
CARSLTTGEGRHEQFF
>TRBV27
CASSYTGQGIDTQYF
>TRBV28
CASRSPTYEQYF
>TRBV7-8
CASSLVRGQLPYEQYF
>TRBV20-1
CSASAYGYTF
>TRBV6-5
CASSTRAGGPHTQYF
>TRBV24-1
CATSDGGVDFF
>TRBV4-3
CASSQDGAGGSSYNSPLHF
>TRBV9
CASSATRTSGEKLFF
>TRBV2
CASRGGADTQYF
>TRBV3-1/TRBV3-2
CASSRGGTKTYEQYF
>TRBV7-9
CATMLGRLAGATSTDTQYF
>TRBV27
CASSLDRTFYGYTF
>TRBV9
CASSVDEHNEQFF
>TRBV15
CATSRDRVSGANVLTF
>TRBV28
CATGGPYGYTF
>TRBV5-6
CASSLTGVASPLHF
>TRBV7-9
CASSLDLRGETQYF